Below, one T cell receptor (beta chain) is given with its context. Its antigen is currently not known. No much larger clonotype is one base removed from it; base qualities were not supplied. These data belong to a study of technical replicates of blood from several donors (dated by TCRdb to 2017 to 2019). Looking up the germline V gene yields CDR1 MNHNS and CDR2 SASEGT. Trimming takes 7 bases from V and 6 bases from J, and the germline ends sit 16 bases apart. From the cysteine up to the phenylalanine, the CDR3 has a length of 14 residues. Of the read, only the CDR3 DNA is kept; its 42 bases are in frame from base 1. The library was built by means of the immunoSEQ multiplex PCR assay. Sourced from immuneACCESS, this table was stored by TCRdb with only in-frame sequences that have V and J called. A share of the clones is absent; for the studies checked, an unresolved V gene accounts for under half, and the remainder has no known explanation. Present in this sample are some 80,000 clones, approximately 94% of which were seen just once. The ten most abundant clones make up 0.38% of the sample.

The rearrangement combines TRBV6-1 with TRBJ1-5, with no D gene named confidently. The sample consisted of T cells isolated from PBMCs. The clonotype comes from a human donor in good health. The CDR3 protein sequence reads: CASTESTFGQPQHF. DNA sequence: TGTGCCAGCACCGAATCTACTTTCGGTCAGCCCCAGCATTTT.